A selection of T cell receptor beta chains follows, all from one sample in a study of T cells in Graves' hyperthyroidism and ophthalmopathy. MiXCR was run by TCRdb on the multiplex PCR reads, yielding one entry per CDR3 protein. The table includes some 370,000 distinct CDR3 sequences, about 18% detected once. Sequencing input: blood. Receptors were obtained from a woman aged 25 to 39 with Graves' hyperthyroidism that later progressed to Graves' ophthalmopathy. Both conserved end residues are part of each CDR3. The D gene is left open where the match is weak. Expanded clones get a size class; other rows say once, few or many, or leave the size out.

cdr3_nt,cdr3_aa,j_call,cdr3_length,v_call,clone_size,d_call
TGCAGTGTGACGGACAGCGGCAATCCCCTGGAGCCCCAGCATTTT,CSVTDSGNPLEPQHF,TRBJ1-5,15,TRBV20-1,-,-
TGTGCCAGCAGCTTCACGACACAAGACGGGGAGCTGTTTTTT,CASSFTTQDGELFF,TRBJ2-2,14,TRBV5-5,few,-
TGTGCCAGCAGTGACAGGGGTGACGAGCAGTACTTC,CASSDRGDEQYF,TRBJ2-7,12,TRBV6-1,many,-
TGCAGTGCTAGCGTGCGGACCTCAGGGTCTGATGGCTACACCTTC,CSASVRTSGSDGYTF,TRBJ1-2,15,TRBV20-1,many,-
TGTGCCAGCAAATGGACAGGGGCACTCACTGAAGCTTTCTTT,CASKWTGALTEAFF,TRBJ1-1,14,TRBV6-1,few,TRBD1
TGCGCCAGCAGCTTAAGCGGTATGGAGACCCAGTACTTC,CASSLSGMETQYF,TRBJ2-5,13,TRBV13,-,-
TGTGCCAGTAACCGGCAGGCTAATTCACCCCTCCACTTT,CASNRQANSPLHF,TRBJ1-6,13,TRBV19,few,-
TGTGCCAGCAGTCCTTATATCACCGGGACAGGGGTCACCGGGGAGCTGTTTTTT,CASSPYITGTGVTGELFF,TRBJ2-2,18,TRBV6-1,many,TRBD1
TGTGCCAGCAGTACAGGGGGCCTAGCCAAAAACATTCAGTACTTC,CASSTGGLAKNIQYF,TRBJ2-4,15,TRBV28,many,TRBD1
TGTGCCAGCACGCCTCGGACAGGGGGCTGGGAGACCCAGTACTTC,CASTPRTGGWETQYF,TRBJ2-5,15,TRBV12-3/TRBV12-4,-,TRBD1
TGTGCCAGCAGGAGACAGGGGTCTGGCGAGCAGTACTTC,CASRRQGSGEQYF,TRBJ2-7,13,TRBV27,many,TRBD1
TGTGCCAGCAGCTTTAGAAGCAATCAGCCCCAGCATTTT,CASSFRSNQPQHF,TRBJ1-5,13,TRBV28,many,-
TGCGCCAGCAGCTTGCTACAGGACACCGGGGAGCTGTTTTTT,CASSLLQDTGELFF,TRBJ2-2,14,TRBV5-1,many,-
TGTGCCAGCAGTTTTAACAGCGGCTATGGCTACACCTTC,CASSFNSGYGYTF,TRBJ1-2,13,TRBV12-3/TRBV12-4,few,-
TGCGCCAGCAGCTTGGGGTCTAAAGATACGCAGTATTTT,CASSLGSKDTQYF,TRBJ2-3,13,TRBV5-1,-,-
TGTGCCAGCTCAGGGGCTATCACCTACGAGCAGTACTTC,CASSGAITYEQYF,TRBJ2-7,13,TRBV19,many,-
TGCAGTGCTAGAGATTTCTTGGGACACCATAATTCACCCCTCCACTTT,CSARDFLGHHNSPLHF,TRBJ1-6,16,TRBV20-1,few,-
TGTGCCAGCAGTGCGGGTGTGGGGAAGAACACTGAAGCTTTCTTT,CASSAGVGKNTEAFF,TRBJ1-1,15,TRBV2,many,-
TGTGCCATTGGGACTACGGGGGGCGGCACAGATACGCAGTATTTT,CAIGTTGGGTDTQYF,TRBJ2-3,15,TRBV10-3,-,-
TGTGCCAGCAGCTTGGCACGGGGTACTCAGTTCTTC,CASSLARGTQFF,TRBJ2-1,12,TRBV7-9,many,-
TGTGCCAGCAGTGAAGGGTCGGCAGGGGGCTCTGAAAAACTGTTTTTT,CASSEGSAGGSEKLFF,TRBJ1-4,16,TRBV2,many,TRBD1
TGTGCCAGCAGCCCCCTTGGATCTAGCGGGAGAAATGAGCAGTTCTTC,CASSPLGSSGRNEQFF,TRBJ2-1,16,TRBV14,few,TRBD2
TGCGCCAGCAGCCAAGAGGGCAGGGGAACAGATACGCAGTATTTT,CASSQEGRGTDTQYF,TRBJ2-3,15,TRBV4-1,few,-
TGTGCCAGCAGTTACGGGTCGCGGGGGTACTACGAGCAGTACTTC,CASSYGSRGYYEQYF,TRBJ2-7,15,TRBV6-2/TRBV6-3,many,TRBD2
TGTGCCAGCACCTCGAGACGTGCCTTGACCGGGGAGCTGTTTTTT,CASTSRRALTGELFF,TRBJ2-2,15,TRBV5-6,-,-
TGCGCCAGCAGCGCGGGAGCACGGGAGACCCAGTACTTC,CASSAGARETQYF,TRBJ2-5,13,TRBV5-1,-,TRBD2
TGTGCCTGGAGTACAGGGGTGAATTCACCCCTCCACTTT,CAWSTGVNSPLHF,TRBJ1-6,13,TRBV30,many,TRBD1
TGCGCCAGCAGCGTGGGACAGCAAAATTCACCCCTCCACTTT,CASSVGQQNSPLHF,TRBJ1-6,14,TRBV5-1,many,TRBD1
TGTGCCAGCAGTTACGGTACAGAGAACACTGAAGCTTTCTTT,CASSYGTENTEAFF,TRBJ1-1,14,TRBV6-5,many,-
TGTGCCAGTACCGGGACAGGGTCGATGAACACTGAAGCTTTCTTT,CASTGTGSMNTEAFF,TRBJ1-1,15,TRBV19,-,TRBD1
TGTGCCAGCAGTAGTGGACAGGGTAGGAACATTCAGTACTTC,CASSSGQGRNIQYF,TRBJ2-4,14,TRBV2,many,TRBD1
TGTGCCAGCTCACTAGCGGGAGGTTTTAGTGAGCAGTTCTTC,CASSLAGGFSEQFF,TRBJ2-1,14,TRBV18,-,TRBD2
TGTGCCAGCAGCCAAGCAAGAGTGAGCTCCTACAATGAGCAGTTCTTC,CASSQARVSSYNEQFF,TRBJ2-1,16,TRBV3-1,many,-
TGCGCCAGCAGCCATCCCGGGACAGGGGGCACTAGCACAGATACGCAGTATTTT,CASSHPGTGGTSTDTQYF,TRBJ2-3,18,TRBV4-1,few,TRBD1
TGCAGTGCTGGGGGACTAGCGGGCTCGGATGAGCAGTTCTTC,CSAGGLAGSDEQFF,TRBJ2-1,14,TRBV20-1,-,TRBD2
TGCGCCAGCAGCTTTACAGGGGCCTCTGGAAACACCATATATTTT,CASSFTGASGNTIYF,TRBJ1-3,15,TRBV5-1,few,TRBD1
TGTGCCAGTCGACCTACTAGCGGGTCCGGGGAGCTGTTTTTT,CASRPTSGSGELFF,TRBJ2-2,14,TRBV19,-,TRBD2
TGTGCCAGCTCACCGGTCCAAGGGTCCTACGAGCAGTACTTC,CASSPVQGSYEQYF,TRBJ2-7,14,TRBV18,few,-
TGTGCCAGCAGTGACTGGGACATGCAAGCTAGCACAGATACGCAGTATTTT,CASSDWDMQASTDTQYF,TRBJ2-3,17,TRBV6-1,few,-
TGTGCCAGCAGTGATGCGGGTTTGAAGCCCCAGCATTTT,CASSDAGLKPQHF,TRBJ1-5,13,TRBV2,-,-
TGTGCCAGCAGCTTACTTAGCGGGAGCCAAGAGACCCAGTACTTC,CASSLLSGSQETQYF,TRBJ2-5,15,TRBV5-5,many,TRBD2
TGTGCCAGCAGCTTAGGGTCCGGGACAGGGTCTCTCTACAATGAGCAGTTCTTC,CASSLGSGTGSLYNEQFF,TRBJ2-1,18,TRBV7-8,many,TRBD1
TGCAGTGCTAGTATTACCAAGAACACCGGGGAGCTGTTTTTT,CSASITKNTGELFF,TRBJ2-2,14,TRBV20-1,many,-
TGTGCCAGCAGTTTGCGGCAGGGCGGCTCCTACGAGCAGTACTTC,CASSLRQGGSYEQYF,TRBJ2-7,15,TRBV28,many,-